The 6 T cell receptor beta chains given below trace back to one sample, sequenced in a study. TCRdb fed the RT-PCR reads into MiXCR, producing one record per CDR3 protein. In the table there are hundreds of thousands of distinct CDR3 sequences, 14% of which are singletons. The sequenced material came from memory CD4+ T cells from blood. The receptors were gathered from a female donor in good health, serving as a healthy control.

V usage is TRBV9 and J usage is TRBJ1-3, with D possibly TRBD1 on 5 matching bases. Germline assignment: CDR1 SGDLS and CDR2 YYNGEE. Trimming removed 3 bases at V and 0 bases at J, with 13 bases between. CDR3 length equals 16 residues. CDR3 loop: CASSAWDGASGNTIYF. The CDR3 DNA sequence: TGTGCCAGCAGCGCCTGGGACGGAGCCTCTGGAAACACCATATATTTT.

This chain links TRBV6-2 or TRBV6-3 with TRBJ2-2; D is unresolved. This CDR3 spans 15 amino acids. The germline CDR1 and CDR2 sequences are MNHEY and SVGEGT. Trimming shortened V by 3 bases and J by 4 bases, and 12 bases separated the two germline ends. The CDR3 DNA is TGTGCCAGCAGTTATTTTCAACTGGGCACCGGGGAGCTGTTTTTT. Translation: CASSYFQLGTGELFF.

This chain uses TRBV4-2 with TRBJ2-7; maybe TRBD2 (6 bases). CDR3 length: 15 amino acids. The germline V and J ends were trimmed by 2 bases and 7 bases, with 18 bases remaining between them. Per the germline V gene, CDR1 is LGHNA and CDR2 is YNFKEQ. The CDR3 loop reads CASSQPRRGLQEQYF. Written as DNA, the CDR3 is TGTGCCAGCAGCCAACCGAGACGGGGGTTACAGGAGCAGTACTTC.

This clonotype was recorded a few times. The V gene is TRBV20-1, the J gene TRBJ2-3, with TRBD2 matching 12 bases. Germline-derived CDR1 and CDR2 are DFQATT and SNEGSKA (reference sequence). The V gene end was trimmed by 3 bases and the J gene end by 3 bases; junction bases not matched to a gene: 13. The CDR3 is 18 residues long. This CDR3 reads CSASQTSGSLVRTDTQYF. The CDR3 DNA follows: TGCAGTGCTAGTCAGACTAGCGGGAGCTTAGTTAGAACAGATACGCAGTATTTT.

This clonotype was seen repeatedly, ten times or more. The rearrangement joins TRBV11-2 to TRBJ2-1; D call uncertain. Germline CDR1 reads SGHAT; CDR2 reads FQNNGV. V lost 4 bases and J lost 9, with 10 bases in between. There are 12 residues in the CDR3. Here the CDR3 DNA reads TGTGCCAGCAGCTCTCCCCCGGGTGAGCAGTTCTTC. Its protein product is CASSSPPGEQFF.

This clonotype was picked up a small number of times. V gene TRBV10-3 combines with J gene TRBJ1-2; D gene uncertain. The CDR3 length is 13 residues. Trimming stripped 8 bases from V and 0 bases from J, with 10 bases between. Germline V gene data show CDR1 as ENHRY and CDR2 as SYGVKD. The DNA of the CDR3 is TGTGCCATCGAAACGGGCGCTAACTATGGCTACACCTTC. It specifies CAIETGANYGYTF.